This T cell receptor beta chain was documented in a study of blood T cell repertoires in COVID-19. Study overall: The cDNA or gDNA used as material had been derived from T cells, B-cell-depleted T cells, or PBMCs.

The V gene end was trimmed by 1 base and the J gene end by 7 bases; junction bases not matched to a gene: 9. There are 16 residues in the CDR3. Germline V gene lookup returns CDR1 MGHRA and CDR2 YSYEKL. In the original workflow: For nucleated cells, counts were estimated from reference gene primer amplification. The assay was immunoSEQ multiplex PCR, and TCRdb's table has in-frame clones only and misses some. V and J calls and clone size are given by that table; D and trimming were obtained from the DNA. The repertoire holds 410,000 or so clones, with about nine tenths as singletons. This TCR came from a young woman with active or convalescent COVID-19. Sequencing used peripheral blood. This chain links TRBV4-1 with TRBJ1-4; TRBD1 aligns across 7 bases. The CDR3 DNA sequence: TGCGCCAGCAGCCAAGGCGAGAACAGGGGCGTTGAAAAACTGTTTTTT. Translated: CASSQGENRGVEKLFF.